The next 6 T cell receptor beta chains were all read from a single sample in a study of long-term antiretroviral therapy in people with HIV. Sequencing used immunoSEQ v3.0 at survey level. Sequenced by immunoSEQ multiplex PCR; TCRdb stores in-frame clones only, minus some. The sample contains approximately 17,000 clones, 70% to 90% of which appear only once. The starting material was unsorted PBMCs, obtained 0.6 years after starting antiretroviral therapy. These receptors were taken from a woman younger than 30 with HIV.

The chain uses TRBV4-2 and TRBJ2-3; D is perhaps TRBD2 (6 bases). CDR3 length: 17 residues. The V gene's germline CDR1 is LGHNA and CDR2 YNFKEQ. Trimming pared 0 bases from V and 4 bases from J, leaving 17 bases between. The CDR3 loop is CASSQELGTHGADTQYF. The CDR3 DNA follows: TGTGCCAGCAGCCAAGAGCTCGGGACTCACGGGGCAGATACGCAGTATTTT.

The chain joins TRBV7-7 to TRBJ2-2; D is unresolved. V lost 6 bases and J 1 base, leaving 3 bases between the germline ends. The germline V gene encodes CDR1 SSHAT and CDR2 FNYEAQ (reference sequence). This CDR3 contains 12 residues. In DNA form, the CDR3 reads TGTGCCAGCAGGAAGAACACCGGGGAGCTGTTTTTT. Translated: CASRKNTGELFF.

This sequence joins TRBV28 and TRBJ1-2; TRBD1 might be the D (5 bases). Trimming left V 3 bases short and J 4 bases short, with 27 bases between. Germline CDR1 and CDR2: MDHEN and SYDVKM. This CDR3 contains 19 residues. The CDR3 DNA sequence: TGTGCCAGCAGTTTCCCACAGGATTTGGGGGTAGCCATAAGCTATGGCTACACCTTC. This encodes CASSFPQDLGVAISYGYTF.

The chain carries TRBV27 and TRBJ1-5, with 7 nucleotides matching TRBD1. This CDR3 region has 14 residues. After removal of 5 bases from V and 7 bases from J, the junction contained 8 bases not matched to a gene. The germline gives CDR1 MNHEY, CDR2 SMNVEV (reference sequence). The CDR3 here is CASSPSYRGQPQHF. The CDR3 DNA reads as TGTGCCAGCAGTCCGTCATACAGGGGCCAGCCCCAGCATTTT.

This clone is medium-sized in the sample. The chain is built from TRBV15 and TRBJ2-7, with D perhaps matching TRBD1 (5 bases). From germline, CDR1 is LNHNV and CDR2 YYDKDF (reference sequence). V was pared by 0 bases and J by 9 bases, with 12 bases between. This CDR3 has 13 amino acids. CDR3 amino acids: CATSRDGHFGQYF. Here the CDR3 DNA reads TGTGCCACCAGCAGAGATGGACACTTCGGGCAGTACTTC.

The V call is TRBV7-3, the J call TRBJ2-2; D perhaps matches TRBD1 (5 bases). The germline CDR1 and CDR2 sequences are SGHTA and FQGTGA. V was clipped by 5 bases and J by 1 base, with 14 bases between them. The CDR3 runs 16 residues. This CDR3 reads CASSPRAGRNTGELFF. The CDR3 DNA is TGTGCCAGCAGCCCCCGGGCAGGGCGGAACACCGGGGAGCTGTTTTTT.